Sequencing of this TCR beta chain was carried out in a study of neurological immune-mediated disorders. As for the cDNA, it was generated by 5'RACE with 10-nucleotide random UMIs. TCRdb itself ran the 5' RACE reads through MiXCR, one entry per CDR3 protein. The data show about 20,000 distinct CDR3 sequences, less than 3.5% seen once. This clonotype appeared many times. This clonotype originated in a woman aged 18-30 years with multiple sclerosis. The sequencing sample was made of PBMCs.

Here the CDR3 DNA reads TGCAGCGTCACCGGGACTAGCAAAGAGACCCAGTACTTC. Its protein product is CSVTGTSKETQYF. This chain links TRBV29-1 with TRBJ2-5; TRBD2 matches at 9 bases. This CDR3 region has 13 residues. Germline V CDR1 and CDR2: SQVTM, ANQGSEA. V lost 6 bases to trimming and J lost 3 bases; unmatched junction nucleotides: 5.